The entry below describes one T cell receptor beta chain. Its specificity is not known. Researchers ran the PCR with 60 Vbeta and 13 Jbeta primers. Clones were sequenced by immunoSEQ multiplex PCR, and TCRdb holds only the in-frame ones, with some missing. Of 100,000 to 150,000 clones in the sample, more than 65% were seen once. These data belong to a study of cytomegalovirus exposure and HLA in healthy donors. Trimming took off 2 bases at V and 0 bases at J, with 5 bases between the two ends. Germline-derived CDR1 and CDR2 are GTSNPN and SVGIG (reference sequence). The CDR3 is 14 residues long. General study results and limits: Most observed TCR sequences were rare, whereas some public TCRs were detected in many donors. One variant, a missense change in DCLRE1C, was linked in a later analysis to TCR beta V- and J-gene trimming.

Specimen: PBMCs. The TCR comes from a male donor in good health and CMV-seropositive. The J gene is TRBJ1-6, the V gene TRBV30, with D unresolved. This CDR3 reads CAWSLSSYNSPLHF. The CDR3 DNA is TGTGCCTGGAGTCTGAGCTCCTATAATTCACCCCTCCACTTT.